The 4 T cell receptor beta chains listed next were all sequenced from one sample in a study of cytomegalovirus exposure and HLA in healthy donors. PCR used 60 Vbeta primers and 13 Jbeta primers. Measured with immunoSEQ multiplex PCR; TCRdb has only the in-frame clones, and not every one. The sample holds 95,000 to 150,000 clones, less than 85% seen once. Material: PBMCs. The receptor set was obtained from a man under 40 in good health and CMV-seropositive.

This clone has only one observation. The chain employs TRBV7-8 and TRBJ2-5; no clear D gene. The CDR3 spans 14 residues. Germline values: CDR1 SGHVS, CDR2 FQNEAQ. V was clipped by 5 bases and J by 0 bases, with 10 bases between them. CDR3 loop: CASSQTEYQETQYF. CDR3 DNA: TGTGCCAGCAGCCAAACAGAATACCAAGAGACCCAGTACTTC.

V gene TRBV27 combines with J gene TRBJ2-2; 9 bases fit TRBD2. Germline lookup yields CDR1 MNHEY and CDR2 SMNVEV (reference sequence). Trimming cost V 5 bases and J 6 bases; bases outside gene matches: 10. The CDR3 extends over 16 amino acids. The CDR3 region has the DNA TGTGCCAGCAGTCCCCTCGTAAGCGGGGGGCCCGGGGAGCTGTTTTTT. Encoded protein: CASSPLVSGGPGELFF.

This clone was recorded only once. The chain uses TRBV19 and TRBJ2-5, with 11 positions matching TRBD2. V gave up 5 bases and J gave up 5 bases; unmatched junction bases: 10. Germline-derived CDR1 and CDR2 are LNHDA and SQIVND (reference sequence). This CDR3 contains 16 residues. CDR3 DNA sequence: TGTGCCAGTAGTGGAAGGCTAGCGGGGGGTAGGGAGACCCAGTACTTC. Amino acid sequence: CASSGRLAGGRETQYF. Full variable domain (missing parts from reference TRBV19 and TRBJ2-5): DGGITQSPKYLFRKEGQNVTLSCEQNLNHDAMYWYRQDPGQGLRLIYYSQIVNDFQKGDIAEGYSVSREKKESFPLTVTSAQKNPTAFYLCASSGRLAGGRETQYFGPGTRLLVL.

The chain employs TRBV7-7 and TRBJ2-5; 10 bases are shared with TRBD1. The CDR3 consists of 15 residues. The germline V gene has CDR1 SSHAT and CDR2 FNYEAQ (reference sequence). V was pared by 4 bases and J by 5 bases, with 7 bases of the junction left unmatched. This CDR3 reads CASSSDRGPRETQYF. CDR3 DNA sequence: TGTGCCAGCAGCTCCGACAGGGGGCCCCGTGAGACCCAGTACTTC. The whole variable domain, filled in from reference TRBV7-7 and TRBJ2-5, reads GAGVSQSPRYKVTKRGQDVTLRCDPISSHATLYWYQQALGQGPEFLTYFNYEAQPDKSGLPSDRFSAERPEGSISTLTIQRTEQRDSAMYRCASSSDRGPRETQYFGPGTRLLVL.